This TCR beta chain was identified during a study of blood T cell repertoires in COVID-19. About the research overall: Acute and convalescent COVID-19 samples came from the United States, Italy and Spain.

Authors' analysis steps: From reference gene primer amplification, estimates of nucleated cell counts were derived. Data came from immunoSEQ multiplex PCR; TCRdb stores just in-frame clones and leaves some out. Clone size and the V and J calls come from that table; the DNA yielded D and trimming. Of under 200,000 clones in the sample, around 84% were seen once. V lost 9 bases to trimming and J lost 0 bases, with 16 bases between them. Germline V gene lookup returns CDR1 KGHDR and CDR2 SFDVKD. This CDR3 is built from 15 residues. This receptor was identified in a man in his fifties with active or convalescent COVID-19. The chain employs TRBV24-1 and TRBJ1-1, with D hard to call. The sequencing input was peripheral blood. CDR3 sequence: CATRGGDGMNTEAFF. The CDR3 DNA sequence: TGTGCCACCCGGGGAGGAGATGGGATGAACACTGAAGCTTTCTTT.